This TCR beta chain emerged from a study of blood T cell repertoires in COVID-19. The overall study: Material from acute and convalescent COVID-19 was sourced from the United States, Italy and Spain. PBMCs, B-cell-depleted T cells, or T cells were the source of the cDNA or gDNA that made up the material.

In the authors' workflow: Amplifying reference gene primers gave estimates of nucleated cell counts. Profiling relied on immunoSEQ multiplex PCR, and the TCRdb table lists in-frame clones only, not all of them. The D gene and trimming were derived from the DNA, and the V and J assignments and clone size from that table. The sample holds roughly 280,000 clones, approximately 81% seen once. The sample taken for sequencing was peripheral blood. This receptor was identified in a man aged 55-75 years with acute or convalescent COVID-19.

CDR3 in amino acids: CATSSGRGGAREKLFF. The DNA for the CDR3 is TGTGCCACCAGCAGTGGAAGGGGGGGCGCGCGGGAAAAACTGTTTTTT. The gene calls are TRBV15 and TRBJ1-4; D is perhaps TRBD1 (6 bases). The CDR3 sequence is 16 residues long. In germline, CDR1 is LNHNV, CDR2 YYDKDF (reference sequence). Trimming stripped 3 bases from V and 8 bases from J, with 19 bases between.